This T cell receptor beta chain was sequenced in a study of identical twins. Overall study results and limits: Insertions were reduced in abundant cord blood beta clonotypes but not in memory repertoires.

Carrying unique molecular identifiers, the cDNA also gained a universal primer site through template switching. In TCRdb, the 5' RACE reads were re-called with MiXCR into one record per CDR3 protein. Here the sample spans hundreds of thousands of distinct CDR3 sequences, 5.5% to 6.5% being singletons. This clonotype was detected ten times or more. Its antigen is not known. The V gene lost 0 bases and the J gene lost 8 bases, with 10 bases spanning the gap. The CDR3 consists of 14 residues. Per the germline V gene, CDR1 is MNHEY and CDR2 is SVGAGI. This TCR derives from a young man in good health. The rearrangement uses TRBV6-5 and TRBJ1-4; TRBD1 is a possible D gene (6 bases). Source material: naive T cells sorted from blood. The CDR3 DNA sequence: TGTGCCAGCAGTTACTCACAGGGCGAGGAAAAACTGTTTTTT. Residues: CASSYSQGEEKLFF.